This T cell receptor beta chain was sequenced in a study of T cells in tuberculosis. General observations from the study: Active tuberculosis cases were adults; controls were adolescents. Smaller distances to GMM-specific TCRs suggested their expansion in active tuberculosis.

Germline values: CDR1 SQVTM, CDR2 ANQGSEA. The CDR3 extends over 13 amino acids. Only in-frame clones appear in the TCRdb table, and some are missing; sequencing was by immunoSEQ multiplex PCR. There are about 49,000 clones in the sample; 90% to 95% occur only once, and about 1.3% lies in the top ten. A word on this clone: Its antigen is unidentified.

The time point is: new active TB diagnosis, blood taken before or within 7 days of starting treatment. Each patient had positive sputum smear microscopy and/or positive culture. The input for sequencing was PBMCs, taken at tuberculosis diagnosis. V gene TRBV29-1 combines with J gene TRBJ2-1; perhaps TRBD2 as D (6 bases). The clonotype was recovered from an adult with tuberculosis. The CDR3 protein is CSIRDSGSNEQFF. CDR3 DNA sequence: TGCAGTATTAGGGACTCGGGCTCCAATGAGCAGTTCTTC.